The clone carrying this TCR beta chain ranks as medium-sized (0.01 to 0.1%). Its antigen is unidentified. Using its own MiXCR run on the RT-PCR reads, TCRdb lists one record per CDR3 protein. The sample carries about 190,000 distinct CDR3 sequences, roughly an eighth recorded once. The data derive from a study of response to subunit inactivated influenza vaccine. Study-level results: Few additional T cells are recruited per seasonal influenza vaccination, authors suggested.

V was cut by 0 bases and J by 4 bases, with 9 bases left in between. This CDR3 is built from 14 residues. The germline V gene has CDR1 SEHNR and CDR2 FQNEAQ (reference sequence). The sequence was collected from a man over 45 who received an inactivated influenza vaccine. The chain employs TRBV7-9 and TRBJ1-2; D possibly corresponds to TRBD1 (5 bases). The sequenced sample was CD8+ T cells sorted from PBMCs, obtained 5 to 6 days after vaccination. In DNA form, the CDR3 reads TGTGCCAGCAGCTTAGCTGGGGCTGGCTATGGCTACACCTTC. Protein: CASSLAGAGYGYTF.